The 3 T cell receptor beta chains below were found in one sample sequenced in a study of blood T cell repertoires in COVID-19. Only in-frame clones appear in the TCRdb table, and some are missing; sequencing was by immunoSEQ multiplex PCR. Of approximately 260,000 clones in the sample, about 91% were seen once. The sequenced sample was PBMCs or T cells enriched from blood (not recorded which). The receptors shown here come from a woman aged 40-49 years with acute COVID-19.

This rearrangement joins TRBV19 to TRBJ1-4; 7 nucleotides agree with TRBD1. After removal of 5 bases from V and 4 bases from J, the junction contained 7 bases not matched to a gene. The CDR3 sequence is 15 residues long. Germline CDR1 and CDR2: LNHDA and SQIVND (reference sequence). Written as DNA, the CDR3 is TGTGCCAGTAGTTCACAGACAGGGTTTAATGAAAAACTGTTTTTT. Translating it yields CASSSQTGFNEKLFF.

The chain couples TRBV13 to TRBJ2-1, with TRBD2 identical over 12 bases. V lost 2 bases, J lost 7 bases, and 9 bases stayed unmatched. CDR1 and CDR2 (germline): PRHDT, FYEKMQ (reference sequence). This CDR3 has 17 residues. CDR3 coding DNA: TGTGCCAGCAGCTTAAGAATTGGGACTAGCGGGTTTAATGAGCAGTTCTTC. It is translated as CASSLRIGTSGFNEQFF.

The chain employs TRBV30 and TRBJ2-2, with 7 positions matching TRBD2. The germline V gene has CDR1 GTSNPN and CDR2 SVGIG (reference sequence). With V trimmed by 6 bases and J by 2 bases, 6 bases remained unmatched. The CDR3 has 14 amino acids. The CDR3 DNA sequence: TGTGCCTGCACGACTAGCTCTAACACCGGGGAGCTGTTTTTT. It yields the protein CACTTSSNTGELFF. Full variable domain (outside the CDR3, taken from reference TRBV30 and TRBJ2-2): SQTIHQWPATLVQPVGSPLSLECTVEGTSNPNLYWYRQAAGRGLQLLFYSVGIGQISSEVPQNLSASRPQDRQFILSSKKLLLSDSGFYLCACTTSSNTGELFFGEGSRLTVL.